These T cell receptor beta chains were read from a single sample in a study of blood T cell repertoires in COVID-19. Profiling relied on immunoSEQ multiplex PCR, and the TCRdb table lists in-frame clones only, not all of them. The sample lists roughly 250,000 clones, approximately 80% occurring once. The material sequenced was peripheral blood. The receptor source for this set is a woman between 40 and 55 years old with active or convalescent COVID-19. Both conserved end residues are trimmed from each CDR3. The order of the fields is V gene, J gene, CDR3 protein.

v_gene: TRBV6-5; j_gene: TRBJ1-1; CDR3aa: ASSYSHNQNTEAF
v_gene: TRBV9; j_gene: TRBJ1-1; CDR3aa: ASSATANTEAF
v_gene: TRBV5-1; j_gene: TRBJ2-4; CDR3aa: ASSLAGTVAKNIQY
v_gene: TRBV19; j_gene: TRBJ2-1; CDR3aa: ASTRQGFSSYNEQF
v_gene: TRBV19; j_gene: TRBJ2-3; CDR3aa: ASSGLAGGSTDTQY
v_gene: TRBV19; j_gene: TRBJ2-5; CDR3aa: ASSIAKGGWETQY
v_gene: TRBV2; j_gene: TRBJ2-3; CDR3aa: ASSRWTSGGVTDTQY
v_gene: TRBV1; j_gene: TRBJ2-3; CDR3aa: TSSQDKRGTDTQY
v_gene: TRBV29-1; j_gene: TRBJ2-5; CDR3aa: SVPTGAETQY
v_gene: TRBV9; j_gene: TRBJ1-1; CDR3aa: ASSVAPGGTEAF
v_gene: TRBV19; j_gene: TRBJ1-2; CDR3aa: AARRAVGYT
v_gene: TRBV27; j_gene: TRBJ2-5; CDR3aa: ASSSGTGGRTQETQY
v_gene: TRBV28; j_gene: TRBJ1-2; CDR3aa: ASSLIQGGGYT
v_gene: TRBV19; j_gene: TRBJ1-5; CDR3aa: ASSIVAGDQPQH
v_gene: TRBV28; j_gene: TRBJ2-7; CDR3aa: ASSLSGYEQY
v_gene: TRBV29-1; j_gene: TRBJ1-2; CDR3aa: SVDLQGANGYT
v_gene: TRBV12-5; j_gene: TRBJ2-3; CDR3aa: ASGLVGRTGSTDTQY
v_gene: TRBV5-1; j_gene: TRBJ1-1; CDR3aa: ASSAAGGSTEAF
v_gene: TRBV6-5; j_gene: TRBJ1-2; CDR3aa: ATGGGELYGYT
v_gene: TRBV2; j_gene: TRBJ1-1; CDR3aa: ASRPYRGNPMNTEAF
v_gene: TRBV7-2; j_gene: TRBJ2-1; CDR3aa: ASRSGQLSSYNEQF
v_gene: TRBV5-1; j_gene: TRBJ1-5; CDR3aa: ASSSGQGGGQPQH
v_gene: TRBV5-1; j_gene: TRBJ1-4; CDR3aa: ASSPGGAEKLF